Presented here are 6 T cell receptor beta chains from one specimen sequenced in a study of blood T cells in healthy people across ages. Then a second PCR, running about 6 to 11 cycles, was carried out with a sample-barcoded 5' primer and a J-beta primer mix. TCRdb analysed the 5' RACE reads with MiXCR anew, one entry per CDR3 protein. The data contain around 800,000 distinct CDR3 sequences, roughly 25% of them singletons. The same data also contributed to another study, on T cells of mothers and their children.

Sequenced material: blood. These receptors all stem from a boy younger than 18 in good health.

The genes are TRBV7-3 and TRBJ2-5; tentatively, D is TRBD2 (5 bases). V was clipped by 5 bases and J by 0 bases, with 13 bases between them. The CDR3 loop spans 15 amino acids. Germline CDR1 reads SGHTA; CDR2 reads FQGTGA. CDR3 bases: TGTGCCAGCAGCATAGAGGGCAGCCACCAAGAGACCCAGTACTTC. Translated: CASSIEGSHQETQYF.

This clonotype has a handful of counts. The CDR3 spells CASSSQGYNQPQHF. In DNA form, the CDR3 reads TGTGCCAGCAGCTCGCAGGGGTACAATCAGCCCCAGCATTTT. The V gene is TRBV3-1, the J gene TRBJ1-5; D is possibly TRBD1 (6 bases). Germline V gene data show CDR1 as LGHDT and CDR2 as YNNKEL (reference sequence). V was clipped by 5 bases and J by 3 bases, with 11 bases between them. The CDR3 contains 14 residues.

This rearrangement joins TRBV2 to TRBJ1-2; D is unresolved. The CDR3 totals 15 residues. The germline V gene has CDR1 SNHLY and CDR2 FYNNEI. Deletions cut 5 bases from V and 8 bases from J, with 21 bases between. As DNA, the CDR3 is TGTGCCAGCAGTCCAGGCTGGACGGTGTCTGGGGGCTACACCTTC. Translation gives CASSPGWTVSGGYTF.

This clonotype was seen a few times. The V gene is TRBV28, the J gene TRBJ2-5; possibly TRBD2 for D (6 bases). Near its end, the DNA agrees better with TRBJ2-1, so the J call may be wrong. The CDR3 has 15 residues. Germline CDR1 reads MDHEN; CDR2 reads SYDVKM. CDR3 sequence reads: CASSLAGSGPNEQFF. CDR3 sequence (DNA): TGTGCCAGCAGTTTAGCGGGGTCTGGCCCCAATGAGCAGTTCTTC.

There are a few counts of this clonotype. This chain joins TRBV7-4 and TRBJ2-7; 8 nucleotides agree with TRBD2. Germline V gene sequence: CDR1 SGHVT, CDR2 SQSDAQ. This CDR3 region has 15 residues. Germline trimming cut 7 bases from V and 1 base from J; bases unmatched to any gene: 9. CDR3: CASMDIGGGSYEQYF. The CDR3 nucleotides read TGTGCCAGCATGGACATCGGGGGGGGATCCTACGAGCAGTACTTC.

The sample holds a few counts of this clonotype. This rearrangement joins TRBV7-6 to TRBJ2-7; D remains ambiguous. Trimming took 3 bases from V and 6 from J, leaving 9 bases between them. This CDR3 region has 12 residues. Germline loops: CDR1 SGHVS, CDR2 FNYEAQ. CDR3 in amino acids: CASSFDELEQYF. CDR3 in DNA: TGTGCCAGCAGCTTCGACGAACTCGAGCAGTACTTC.